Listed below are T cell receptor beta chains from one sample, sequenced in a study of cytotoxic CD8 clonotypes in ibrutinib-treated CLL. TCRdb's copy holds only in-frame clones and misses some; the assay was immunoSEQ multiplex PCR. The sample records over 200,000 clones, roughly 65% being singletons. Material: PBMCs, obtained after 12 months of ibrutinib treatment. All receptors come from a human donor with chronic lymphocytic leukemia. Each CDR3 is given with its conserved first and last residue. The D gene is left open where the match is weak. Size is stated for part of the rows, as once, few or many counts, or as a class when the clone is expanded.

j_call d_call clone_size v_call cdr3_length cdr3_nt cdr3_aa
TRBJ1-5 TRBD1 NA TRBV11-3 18 TGTGCCAGCAGCTTAGTATGGGGACAGGACCATAGCAATCAGCCCCAGCATTTT CASSLVWGQDHSNQPQHF
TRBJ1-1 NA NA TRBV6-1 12 TGTGCCAGCAGTTCAGGGCAGGCTGAAGCTTTCTTT CASSSGQAEAFF
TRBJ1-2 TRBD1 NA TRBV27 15 TGTGCCAGCAGTTTAGTCTTTGGGACAGATTATGGCTACACCTTC CASSLVFGTDYGYTF
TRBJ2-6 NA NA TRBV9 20 TGTGCCAGCAGCGTAGGATTAACGACACCCCACGGGAGCGGGGCCAACGTCCTGACTTTC CASSVGLTTPHGSGANVLTF
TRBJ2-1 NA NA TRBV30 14 TGTGCCTGGAGTGTACCTGGGTTGGGAGATGAGCAGTTCTTC CAWSVPGLGDEQFF
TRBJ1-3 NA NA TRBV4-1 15 TGCGCCAGCAGCCATCCCTTAGCCTCTGGAAACACCATATATTTT CASSHPLASGNTIYF
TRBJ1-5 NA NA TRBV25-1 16 TGTGCCAGCAGTCCACGGACAATGGCCGCCAATCAGCCCCAGCATTTT CASSPRTMAANQPQHF
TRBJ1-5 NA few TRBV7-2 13 TGTGCCAGCAGCTTAGTGAGAAATCAGCCCCAGCATTTT CASSLVRNQPQHF
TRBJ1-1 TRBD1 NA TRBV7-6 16 TGTGCCAGCAGCTTCAGACAGGGGGCTCCGAACACTGAAGCTTTCTTT CASSFRQGAPNTEAFF
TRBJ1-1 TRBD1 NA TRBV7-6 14 TGTGCCAGCAGCTCCGGGACAGGGAACACTGAAGCTTTCTTT CASSSGTGNTEAFF
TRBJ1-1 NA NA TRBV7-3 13 TGTGCCAGCAGCCCATGGACTGCCACTGAAGCTTTCTTT CASSPWTATEAFF
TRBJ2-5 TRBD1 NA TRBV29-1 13 TGCAGCTCCAATCCCGGGACAGCTGAGACCCAGTACTTC CSSNPGTAETQYF
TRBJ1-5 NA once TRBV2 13 TGTGCCAGCAGGGACTATAGCAATCAGCCCCAGCATTTT CASRDYSNQPQHF
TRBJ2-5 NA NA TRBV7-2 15 TGTGCCAGCAGCTTAGATCTAGGGCTTGGGGAGACCCAGTACTTC CASSLDLGLGETQYF
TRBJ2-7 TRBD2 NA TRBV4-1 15 TGCGCCAGCAGCCCAGCGGGACTTCAGACCTACGAGCAGTACTTC CASSPAGLQTYEQYF
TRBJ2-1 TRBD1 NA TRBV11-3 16 TGTGCCAGCAGCTCCCCGGGACAGGGGGTTTCTACGGAGCAGTTCTTC CASSSPGQGVSTEQFF
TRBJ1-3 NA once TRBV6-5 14 TGTGCCAGCAGTTACGCTAAAGCTGGAAACACCATATATTTT CASSYAKAGNTIYF
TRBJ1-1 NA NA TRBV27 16 TGTGCCAGCAGTTTAATTTGGGACCCAAGGGGCACTGAAGCTTTCTTT CASSLIWDPRGTEAFF
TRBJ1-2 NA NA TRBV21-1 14 TGTGCCAGCAGCAACCAAAGCGGGGTCTATGGCTACACCTTC CASSNQSGVYGYTF
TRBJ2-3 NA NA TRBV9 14 TGTGCCAGCAGCGTAGATTTCGGCACAGATACGCAGTATTTT CASSVDFGTDTQYF
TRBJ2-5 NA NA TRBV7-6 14 TGTGCCAGCAGCTTTTGGCCTCGTGGGGAGACCCAGTACTTC CASSFWPRGETQYF
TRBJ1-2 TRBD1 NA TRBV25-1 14 TGTGCCAGCGGCACGGACAGGGAAAACTATGGCTACACCTTC CASGTDRENYGYTF
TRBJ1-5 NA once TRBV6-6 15 TGTGCCAGCAGTCCCCTAGGACTGAGCAATCAGCCCCAGCATTTT CASSPLGLSNQPQHF
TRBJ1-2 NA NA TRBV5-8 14 TGTGCCAGCAGCTTGGTGGGGCCAGGCTATGGCTACACCTTC CASSLVGPGYGYTF
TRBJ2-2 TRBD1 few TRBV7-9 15 TGTGCCAGCAGCCGAGGACAGGGCGGAACCGGGGAGCTGTTTTTT CASSRGQGGTGELFF
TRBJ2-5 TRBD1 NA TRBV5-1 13 TGCGCCAGCAGGGGGGACAGATGGGAGACCCAGTACTTC CASRGDRWETQYF
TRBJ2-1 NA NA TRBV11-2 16 TGTGCCAGCAGCTTAGATCTCGGCAGCCCCTACAATGAGCAGTTCTTC CASSLDLGSPYNEQFF
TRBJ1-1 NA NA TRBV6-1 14 TGTGCCAGCAATCCCTTCTCCCCGAACACTGAAGCTTTCTTT CASNPFSPNTEAFF
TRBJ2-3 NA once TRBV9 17 TGTGCCAGCAGCGTATCCGTTCGGGCGGGAAGCACAGATACGCAGTATTTT CASSVSVRAGSTDTQYF
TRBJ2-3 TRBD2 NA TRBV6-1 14 TGTGCCGCTCGGTTGGCGGGGGGGAACGGTGCGCAGTATTTT CAARLAGGNGAQYF
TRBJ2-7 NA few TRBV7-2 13 TGTGCCACCGGACAAACGGGCTCCTACGAGCAGTACTTC CATGQTGSYEQYF
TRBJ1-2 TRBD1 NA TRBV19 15 TGTGCCAGTAGCACGGACAGGGGGTCTAACTATGGCTACACCTTC CASSTDRGSNYGYTF
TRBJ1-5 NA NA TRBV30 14 TGTGCCTGGAGTGTAGGCAGAGTAAATCAGCCCCAGCATTTT CAWSVGRVNQPQHF
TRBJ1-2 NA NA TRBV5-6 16 TGTGCCAGCAGCCTGGTCGGAGGGAGCGCCAACTATGGCTACACCTTC CASSLVGGSANYGYTF
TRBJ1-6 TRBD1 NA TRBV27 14 TGTGCCAGCAGTAGGGACAGGGAGAATTCACCCCTCCACTTT CASSRDRENSPLHF
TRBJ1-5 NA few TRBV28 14 TGTGCCAGCAGGACGGCCATGTACAATCAGCCCCAGCATTTT CASRTAMYNQPQHF
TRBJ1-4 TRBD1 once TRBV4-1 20 TGCGCCAGCAGTCGCTCCGGGACAGGGGCCCCTCGAGCAACTAATGAAAAACTGTTTTTT CASSRSGTGAPRATNEKLFF
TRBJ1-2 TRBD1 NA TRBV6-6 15 TGTGCCAGCAGACGACAGGGACAGGGGGCCTATGGCTACACCTTC CASRRQGQGAYGYTF
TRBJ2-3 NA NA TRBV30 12 TGTGCCTGGAGTTTAAGGGCAGATACGCAGTATTTT CAWSLRADTQYF
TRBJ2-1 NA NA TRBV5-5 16 TGTGCCAGCAGCTTGAGGGGCGCAGGGCGGGAAAATGAGCAGTTCTTC CASSLRGAGRENEQFF